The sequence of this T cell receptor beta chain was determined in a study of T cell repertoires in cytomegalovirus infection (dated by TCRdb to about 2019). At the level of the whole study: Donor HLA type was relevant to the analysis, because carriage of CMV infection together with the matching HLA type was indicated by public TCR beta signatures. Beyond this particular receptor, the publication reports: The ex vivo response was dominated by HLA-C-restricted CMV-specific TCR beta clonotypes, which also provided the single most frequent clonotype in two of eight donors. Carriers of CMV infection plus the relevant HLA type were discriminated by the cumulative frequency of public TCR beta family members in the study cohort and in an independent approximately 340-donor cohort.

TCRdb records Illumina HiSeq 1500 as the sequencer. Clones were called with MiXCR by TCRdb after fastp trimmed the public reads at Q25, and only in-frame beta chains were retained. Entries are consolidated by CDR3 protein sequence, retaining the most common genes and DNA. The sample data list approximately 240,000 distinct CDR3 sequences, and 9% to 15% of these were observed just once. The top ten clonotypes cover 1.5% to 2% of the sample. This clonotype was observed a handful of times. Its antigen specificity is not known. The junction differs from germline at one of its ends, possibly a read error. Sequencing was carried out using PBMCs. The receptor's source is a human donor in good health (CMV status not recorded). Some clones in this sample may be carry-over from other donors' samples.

The CDR3 reads as follows: CSTRPPAGGSLSYNEQFF. In nucleotide form, the sequence is TGCAGTACTAGGCCCCCAGCGGGAGGGTCTCTCTCCTACAATGAGCAGTTCTTC. This chain is built from TRBV20-1 and TRBJ2-1, and TRBD2 matches 10 of the central bases. According to the germline V gene (reference sequence), CDR1 reads DFQATT and CDR2 reads SNEGSKA. Spanning cysteine to phenylalanine, the CDR3 consists of 18 amino acids. CDR3 DNA only is kept here, 54 bases in frame from base 1.